The next 3 T cell receptor beta chains were all read from a single sample in a study of T cell clonality in common variable immunodeficiency. TCRdb keeps only in-frame clones here, not all; method: immunoSEQ multiplex PCR. In total the sample includes approximately 81,000 clones, none of them seen once. Sequences were obtained from peripheral blood mononuclear cells. These receptors came from a person aged 18 to 75 in good health.

This clone was seen repeatedly, ten times or more. The CDR3 end lies 3 residues beyond the end of the read and is filled in from the germline J gene. The J gene is TRBJ2-7, the V gene TRBV10-3; D gene uncertain. V dropped 2 bases and J dropped 0 bases, with 11 bases sitting between them. Germline-derived CDR1 and CDR2 are ENHRY and SYGVKD. The CDR3 totals 15 residues. CDR3 sequence: CAISEKAGTSYEQYF. The sequenced CDR3 bases are TGTGCCATCAGTGAGAAGGCAGGAACCTCCTACGAG.

This clone was seen many times. The CDR3 is CASSEPARPLHF. The DNA read from the CDR3 is TGTGCCAGCAGTGAACCTGCTAGGCCC. This sequence joins TRBV2 and TRBJ1-6; no clear D. The missing CDR3 end, 3 residues past where the read stops, is filled in from the germline J gene. Germline-derived CDR1 and CDR2 are SNHLY and FYNNEI. This CDR3 has 12 residues. Supplemented by reference TRBV2 and TRBJ1-6, the full variable domain reads EPEVTQTPSHQVTQMGQEVILRCVPISNHLYFYWYRQILGQKVEFLVSFYNNEISEKSEIFDDQFSVERPDGSNFTLKIRSTKLEDSAMYFCASSEPARPLHFGNGTRLTVT.

In this sample, this clone turned up many times. From the germline J gene comes the end of the CDR3, since the read stops 3 residues before it. The gene calls are TRBV20-1 and TRBJ2-1, with 10 bases matching TRBD2. The CDR3 loop spans 15 amino acids. J was trimmed by 2 bases and V by 3 bases; bases with no gene match: 4. Per the germline V gene, CDR1 is DFQATT and CDR2 is SNEGSKA (reference sequence). CDR3 sequence: CSASSGTSAYNEQFF. The sequenced part of the CDR3 DNA is TGCAGTGCTAGTTCCGGGACTAGCGCCTACAATGAG.